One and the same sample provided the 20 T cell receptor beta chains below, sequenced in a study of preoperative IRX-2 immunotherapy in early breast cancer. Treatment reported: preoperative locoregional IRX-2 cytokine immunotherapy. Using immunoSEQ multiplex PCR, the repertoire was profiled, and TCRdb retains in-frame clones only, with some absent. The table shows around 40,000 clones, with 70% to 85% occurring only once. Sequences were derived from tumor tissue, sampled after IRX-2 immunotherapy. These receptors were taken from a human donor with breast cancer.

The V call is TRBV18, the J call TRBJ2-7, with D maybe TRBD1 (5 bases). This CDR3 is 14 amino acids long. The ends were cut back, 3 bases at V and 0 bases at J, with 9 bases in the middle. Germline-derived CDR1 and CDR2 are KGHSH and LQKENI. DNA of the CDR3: TGTGCCAGCTCACCCCAGGACAACTCCTACGAGCAGTACTTC. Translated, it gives CASSPQDNSYEQYF.

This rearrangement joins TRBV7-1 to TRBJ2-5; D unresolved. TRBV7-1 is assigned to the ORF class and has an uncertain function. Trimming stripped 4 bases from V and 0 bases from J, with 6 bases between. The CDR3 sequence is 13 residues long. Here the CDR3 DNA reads TGTGCCAGCAGCTTTGGGGACCAAGAGACCCAGTACTTC. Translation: CASSFGDQETQYF.

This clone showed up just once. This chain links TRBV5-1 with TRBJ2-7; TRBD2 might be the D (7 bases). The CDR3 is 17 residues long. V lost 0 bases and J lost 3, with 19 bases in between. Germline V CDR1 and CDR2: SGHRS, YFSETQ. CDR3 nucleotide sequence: TGCGCCAGCAGCTTGGGTGGGGGGGCGTCCAGAGGCTACGAGCAGTACTTC. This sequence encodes CASSLGGGASRGYEQYF.

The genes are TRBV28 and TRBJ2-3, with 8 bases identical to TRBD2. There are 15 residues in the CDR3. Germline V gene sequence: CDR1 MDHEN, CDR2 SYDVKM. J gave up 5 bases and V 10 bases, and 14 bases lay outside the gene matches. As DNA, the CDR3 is TGTGCCACCTTCCGGGGGGGCGCTTTAGGAGATACGCAGTATTTT. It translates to CATFRGGALGDTQYF.

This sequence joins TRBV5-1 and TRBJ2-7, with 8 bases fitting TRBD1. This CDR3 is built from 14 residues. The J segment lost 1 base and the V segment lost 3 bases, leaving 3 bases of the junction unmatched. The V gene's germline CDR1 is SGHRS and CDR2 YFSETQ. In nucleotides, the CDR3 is TGCGCCAGCAGCTCGTGGACAGGGTCCTACGAGCAGTACTTC. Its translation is CASSSWTGSYEQYF.

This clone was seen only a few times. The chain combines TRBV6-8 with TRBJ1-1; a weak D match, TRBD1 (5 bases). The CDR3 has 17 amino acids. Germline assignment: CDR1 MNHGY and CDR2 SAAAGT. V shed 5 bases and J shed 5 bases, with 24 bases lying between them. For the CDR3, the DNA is TGTGCCAGCAGTCCGCTCAACAGGATTTTAGGAGTTACTGAAGCTTTCTTT. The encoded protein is CASSPLNRILGVTEAFF.

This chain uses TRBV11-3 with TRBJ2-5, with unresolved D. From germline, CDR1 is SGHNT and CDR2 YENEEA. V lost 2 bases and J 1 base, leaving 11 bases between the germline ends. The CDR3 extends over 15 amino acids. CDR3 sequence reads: CASSLWLMTQETQYF. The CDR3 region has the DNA TGTGCCAGCAGCTTATGGCTGATGACCCAAGAGACCCAGTACTTC.

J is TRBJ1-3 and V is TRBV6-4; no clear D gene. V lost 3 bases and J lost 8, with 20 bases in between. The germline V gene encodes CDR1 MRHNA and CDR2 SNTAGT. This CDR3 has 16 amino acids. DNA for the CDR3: TGTGCCAGCAGTGAAGCGCACGGCACTACTCGGGACACCATATATTTT. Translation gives CASSEAHGTTRDTIYF.

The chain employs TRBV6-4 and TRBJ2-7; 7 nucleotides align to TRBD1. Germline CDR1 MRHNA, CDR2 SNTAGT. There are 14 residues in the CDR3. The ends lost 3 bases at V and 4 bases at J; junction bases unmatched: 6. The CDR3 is CASSEQPTGYEQYF. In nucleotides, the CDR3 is TGTGCCAGCAGTGAGCAACCGACAGGGTACGAGCAGTACTTC.

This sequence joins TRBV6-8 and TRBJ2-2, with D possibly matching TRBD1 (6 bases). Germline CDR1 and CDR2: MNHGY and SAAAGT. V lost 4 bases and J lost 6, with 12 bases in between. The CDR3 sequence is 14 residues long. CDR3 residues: CASSFTRGAGELFF. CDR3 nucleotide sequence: TGTGCCAGCAGTTTTACCAGGGGTGCCGGGGAGCTGTTTTTT.

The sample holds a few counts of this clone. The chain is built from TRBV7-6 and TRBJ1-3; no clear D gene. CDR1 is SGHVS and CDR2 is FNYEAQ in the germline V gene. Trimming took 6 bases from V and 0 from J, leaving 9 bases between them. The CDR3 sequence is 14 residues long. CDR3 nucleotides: TGTGCCAGCAGAGTCGGTGCCTCTGGAAACACCATATATTTT. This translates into CASRVGASGNTIYF. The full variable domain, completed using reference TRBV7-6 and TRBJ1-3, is GAGVSQSPRYKVTKRGQDVALRCDPISGHVSLYWYRQALGQGPEFLTYFNYEAQQDKSGLPNDRFSAERPEGSISTLTIQRTEQRDSAMYRCASRVGASGNTIYFGEGSWLTVV.

The CDR3 sequence: CASSSPTGDVNYGYTF. For the CDR3, the DNA is TGCGCCAGCAGCTCCCCGACAGGGGATGTCAACTATGGCTACACCTTC. This sequence joins TRBV5-1 and TRBJ1-2; TRBD1 agrees at 8 bases. V dropped 3 bases and J dropped 2; count of bases not matched to a gene: 9. This CDR3 is 16 amino acids long. The germline CDR1 and CDR2 sequences are SGHRS and YFSETQ.

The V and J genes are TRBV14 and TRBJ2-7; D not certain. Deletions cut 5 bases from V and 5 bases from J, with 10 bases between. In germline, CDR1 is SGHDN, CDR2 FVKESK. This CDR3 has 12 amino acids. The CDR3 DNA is TGTGCCAGCAGCGCCCCGGGCCACGAGCAGTACTTC. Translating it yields CASSAPGHEQYF.

The CDR3 sequence is CASSIRHGTAHEQYF. DNA of the CDR3: TGTGCCAGCAGTATACGCCATGGGACGGCTCACGAGCAGTACTTC. The chain employs TRBV6-9 and TRBJ2-7; possibly TRBD1 or TRBD2 for D (5 bases each). Trimming cost V 5 bases and J 5 bases, with 19 bases left between them. The CDR3 has 15 amino acids. The germline CDR1 and CDR2 sequences are MNHGY and SVAAGI.

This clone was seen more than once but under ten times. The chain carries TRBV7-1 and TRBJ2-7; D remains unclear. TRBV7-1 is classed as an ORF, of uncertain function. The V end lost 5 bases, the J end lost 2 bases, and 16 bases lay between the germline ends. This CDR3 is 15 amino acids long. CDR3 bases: TGTGCCAGCAGCGTGGACCCGTACCCCCCCTACGAGCAGTACTTC. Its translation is CASSVDPYPPYEQYF.

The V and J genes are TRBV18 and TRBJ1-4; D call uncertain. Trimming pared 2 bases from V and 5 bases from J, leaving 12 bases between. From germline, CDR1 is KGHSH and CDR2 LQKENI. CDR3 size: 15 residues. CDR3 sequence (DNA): TGTGCCAGCTCACCAAGCTGGGTAGGGAATGAAAAACTGTTTTTT. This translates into CASSPSWVGNEKLFF.

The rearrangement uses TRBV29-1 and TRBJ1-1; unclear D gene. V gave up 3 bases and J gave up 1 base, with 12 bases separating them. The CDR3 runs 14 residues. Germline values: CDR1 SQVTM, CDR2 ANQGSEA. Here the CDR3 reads CSVERGLANTEAFF. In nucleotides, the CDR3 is TGCAGCGTTGAGCGAGGGCTTGCGAACACTGAAGCTTTCTTT.

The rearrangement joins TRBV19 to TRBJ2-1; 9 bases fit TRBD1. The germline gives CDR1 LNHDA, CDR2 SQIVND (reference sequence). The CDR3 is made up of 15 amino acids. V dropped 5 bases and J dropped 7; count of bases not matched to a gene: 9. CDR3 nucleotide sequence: TGTGCCAGTAGTCCCGGGACAGGGAACAGGAATGAGCAGTTCTTC. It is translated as CASSPGTGNRNEQFF.

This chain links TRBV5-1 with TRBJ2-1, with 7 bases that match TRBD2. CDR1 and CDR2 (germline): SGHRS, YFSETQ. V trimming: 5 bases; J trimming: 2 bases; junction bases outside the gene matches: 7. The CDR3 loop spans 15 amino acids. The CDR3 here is CASRKDGGTYNEQFF. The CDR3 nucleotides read TGCGCCAGCAGAAAGGACGGGGGGACCTACAATGAGCAGTTCTTC. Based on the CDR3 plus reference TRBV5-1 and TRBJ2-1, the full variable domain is KAGVTQTPRYLIKTRGQQVTLSCSPISGHRSVSWYQQTPGQGLQFLFEYFSETQRNKGNFPGRFSGRQFSNSRSEMNVSTLELGDSALYLCASRKDGGTYNEQFFGPGTRLTVL.

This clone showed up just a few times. The DNA for the CDR3 is TGTGCCATCAGGGAACGACCCAGGGAAGACCGCCCCTACAATGAGCAGTTCTTC. This gives the protein CAIRERPREDRPYNEQFF. V is TRBV6-8 and J is TRBJ2-1; tentative D call: TRBD1 (5 bases). Trimming pared 10 bases from V and 2 bases from J, leaving 27 bases between. This CDR3 comprises 18 residues. Germline-derived CDR1 and CDR2 are MNHGY and SAAAGT.